These 11 T cell receptor beta chains originate from one sample sequenced in a study of shared clonotypes between healthy human individuals. Clones were read by immunoSEQ multiplex PCR, and TCRdb kept only the in-frame ones, dropping some. The data hold some 450,000 clones, with approximately 77% observed a single time. The specimen sequenced was PBMCs. The receptors derive from a middle-aged woman in good health. Some clones in this sample may be carry-over from other donors' samples.

V is TRBV4-2 and J is TRBJ2-5; the D is unclear. The better agreement between TRBJ2-7 and the DNA end casts doubt on the J call. The CDR3 consists of 16 residues. Germline lookup yields CDR1 LGHNA and CDR2 YNFKEQ. The CDR3 spells CASSLSFPGPSYEQYF. The CDR3 DNA is TGTGCCAGCAGCCTCAGTTTCCCCGGACCCTCCTACGAGCAGTACTTC.

The chain links TRBV28 to TRBJ1-1; D gene ambiguous. This CDR3 has 14 residues. V lost 4 bases and J 0 bases, leaving 9 bases between the germline ends. Germline loops: CDR1 MDHEN, CDR2 SYDVKM. For the CDR3, the DNA is TGTGCCAGCAGTTGGGTGAGGATGAACACTGAAGCTTTCTTT. It yields the protein CASSWVRMNTEAFF. Combining the CDR3 with reference TRBV28 and TRBJ1-1 gives the whole variable domain DVKVTQSSRYLVKRTGEKVFLECVQDMDHENMFWYRQDPGLGLRLIYFSYDVKMKEKGDIPEGYSVSREKKERFSLILESASTNQTSMYLCASSWVRMNTEAFFGQGTRLTVV.

The chain joins TRBV9 to TRBJ1-2; perhaps TRBD1 as D (6 bases). The CDR3 length is 13 residues. The V gene lost 3 bases and the J gene lost 1 base, with 7 bases spanning the gap. Germline CDR1 reads SGDLS; CDR2 reads YYNGEE. CDR3 nucleotides: TGTGCCAGCAGCGAGGGGGATAACTATGGCTACACCTTC. Residues: CASSEGDNYGYTF.

This sequence joins TRBV7-6 and TRBJ2-5; D gene uncertain. This CDR3 has 12 amino acids. Looked up from germline, CDR1 is SGHVS and CDR2 is FNYEAQ. V lost 2 bases to trimming and J lost 2 bases, with 3 bases between them. The CDR3 nucleotides read TGTGCCAGCAGCTTAATTCAAGAGACCCAGTACTTC. Translating it yields CASSLIQETQYF. The full variable domain, its missing parts supplied by reference TRBV7-6 and TRBJ2-5, is GAGVSQSPRYKVTKRGQDVALRCDPISGHVSLYWYRQALGQGPEFLTYFNYEAQQDKSGLPNDRFSAERPEGSISTLTIQRTEQRDSAMYRCASSLIQETQYFGPGTRLLVL.

This clone appeared a single time. V gene TRBV5-1 combines with J gene TRBJ1-3; 9 bases are shared with TRBD1. This CDR3 has 15 residues. The germline CDR1 and CDR2 sequences are SGHRS and YFSETQ. Trimming at V came to 4 bases and at J to 0 bases, leaving 2 bases not matched to a gene. CDR3 residues: CASSRTGASGNTIYF. CDR3 nucleotides: TGCGCCAGCAGCCGGACAGGGGCCTCTGGAAACACCATATATTTT.

The chain carries TRBV30 and TRBJ2-7, with TRBD1 matching 8 bases. The CDR3 has 15 residues. CDR1 is GTSNPN and CDR2 is SVGIG in the germline V gene (reference sequence). V shed 4 bases, J shed 2 bases, and the junction held 10 bases outside the gene matches. CDR3: CAWTVGAGGPYEQYF. CDR3 nucleotide sequence: TGTGCCTGGACTGTGGGGGCAGGGGGCCCCTACGAGCAGTACTTC. The whole variable domain, remainder taken from reference TRBV30 and TRBJ2-7, is SQTIHQWPATLVQPVGSPLSLECTVEGTSNPNLYWYRQAAGRGLQLLFYSVGIGQISSEVPQNLSASRPQDRQFILSSKKLLLSDSGFYLCAWTVGAGGPYEQYFGPGTRLTVT.

This clone was recorded only once. The rearrangement uses TRBV7-9 and TRBJ2-7, with D perhaps given as TRBD1 or TRBD2 (5 bases each). This CDR3 is built from 14 residues. Germline CDR1 and CDR2: SEHNR and FQNEAQ (reference sequence). Trimming removed 1 base at V and 4 bases at J, with 11 bases between. Here the CDR3 reads CASSLDQGVYEQYF. The CDR3 DNA reads as TGTGCCAGCAGCTTAGATCAGGGAGTTTACGAGCAGTACTTC.

This clone appeared a single time. V and J are TRBV15 and TRBJ2-5; weak D call: TRBD2 (6 bases). This CDR3 is built from 17 residues. V was shortened by 0 bases and J by 5 bases, with 19 bases between the two germline ends. Germline loops: CDR1 LNHNV, CDR2 YYDKDF (reference sequence). This CDR3 reads CATSRDGSEGAEETQYF. CDR3 coding DNA: TGTGCCACCAGCAGAGATGGGTCGGAGGGAGCGGAGGAGACCCAGTACTTC.

The chain has TRBV28 and TRBJ2-5, with D hard to call. CDR1 and CDR2 from the germline V gene are MDHEN and SYDVKM. The CDR3 has 15 amino acids. V dropped 6 bases and J dropped 5 bases, with 19 bases sitting between them. The CDR3 nucleotides read TGTGCCAGCAGCTCCCAAAGGCTGCTAGGGGAGACCCAGTACTTC. Its translation: CASSSQRLLGETQYF. The full variable domain, its missing parts supplied by reference TRBV28 and TRBJ2-5, is DVKVTQSSRYLVKRTGEKVFLECVQDMDHENMFWYRQDPGLGLRLIYFSYDVKMKEKGDIPEGYSVSREKKERFSLILESASTNQTSMYLCASSSQRLLGETQYFGPGTRLLVL.

V usage is TRBV5-1 and J usage is TRBJ2-2, with D hard to call. CDR1 SGHRS and CDR2 YFSETQ come from the germline V gene. V lost 4 bases and J lost 6, with 7 bases in between. The CDR3 runs to 12 residues. The CDR3 sequence: CASSLGPGELFF. As DNA, the CDR3 is TGCGCCAGCAGCCTCGGACCCGGGGAGCTGTTTTTT.

This chain uses TRBV18 with TRBJ1-4; D is undetermined. This CDR3 region has 15 residues. Trimming removed 2 bases at V and 4 bases at J, with 11 bases between. CDR1 KGHSH and CDR2 LQKENI come from the germline V gene. The CDR3 loop reads CASSPYEGRNEKLFF. The CDR3, as DNA: TGTGCCAGCTCACCATACGAGGGCCGTAATGAAAAACTGTTTTTT.